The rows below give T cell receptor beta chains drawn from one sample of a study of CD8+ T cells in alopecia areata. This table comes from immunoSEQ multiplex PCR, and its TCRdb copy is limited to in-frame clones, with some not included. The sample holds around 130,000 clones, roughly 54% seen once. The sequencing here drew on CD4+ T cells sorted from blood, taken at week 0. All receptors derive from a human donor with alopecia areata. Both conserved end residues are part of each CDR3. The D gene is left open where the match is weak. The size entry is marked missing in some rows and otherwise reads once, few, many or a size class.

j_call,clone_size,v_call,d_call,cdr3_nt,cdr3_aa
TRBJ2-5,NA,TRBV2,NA,TGTGCCAGCAGTGAAATCGGGGAAGAGACCCAGTACTTC,CASSEIGEETQYF
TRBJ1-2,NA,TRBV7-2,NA,TGTGCCAGCAGCTTAGACTCCCCGGGGGGCTACACCTTC,CASSLDSPGGYTF
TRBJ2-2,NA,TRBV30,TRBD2,TGTGCCTGGAGTGTACCCCGACTAGCGGGAGGGCCTAAAGGGAACACCGGGGAGCTGTTTTTT,CAWSVPRLAGGPKGNTGELFF
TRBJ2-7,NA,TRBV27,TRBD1,TGTGCCAGCAGGTTGGGACAGGGGGCGCAGGAGCAGTACTTC,CASRLGQGAQEQYF
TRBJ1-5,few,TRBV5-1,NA,TGCGCCAGCAGCCCAGATGCAGATCAGCCCCAGCATTTT,CASSPDADQPQHF
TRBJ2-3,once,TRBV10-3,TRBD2,TGTGCCATCAATATAGCGGGAGACGTAGATACGCAGTATTTT,CAINIAGDVDTQYF
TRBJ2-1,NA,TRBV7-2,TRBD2,TGTGCCAGCAGCAGAGCGGGGGCCGAGTACAATGAGCAGTTCTTC,CASSRAGAEYNEQFF
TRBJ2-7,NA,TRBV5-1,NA,TGCGCCAGCAGCCTGGGCGGGACAGCGAATGTATACGAGCAGTACTTC,CASSLGGTANVYEQYF
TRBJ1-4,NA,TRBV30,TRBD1,TGTGCCTGGAGCTCGACAGGGCGAAAACTGTTTTTT,CAWSSTGRKLFF
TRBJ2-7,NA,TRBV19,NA,TGTGCCAGTGGTGGACTCTACGAGCAGTACTTC,CASGGLYEQYF
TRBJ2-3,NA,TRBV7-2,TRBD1,TGTGCCAGCAGCTTGGTGGGACAGGGAACAGATACGCAGTATTTT,CASSLVGQGTDTQYF